The present T cell receptor beta chain was sequenced within a study of CD8+CD57+ T cells in acquired aplastic anemia. At the level of the study: The sorted CD4+ and CD8+ cells yielded an average roughly 3 ug of DNA. Findings of the study overall: Any difference that existed in CD8+ Simpson's diversity between patients and controls was not significant. The same twenty-nine CD8+ CDR3 sequences occurred in patients and in controls.

This clonotype was observed once. The target antigen is unknown. Patients picked for sequencing had shown CD8+CD57+ cell expansion detected by flow cytometry. Patient blood was sampled before any therapy had been received. V was cut by 6 bases and J by 2 bases, with 14 bases left in between. CDR1 is DFQATT, CDR2 SNEGSKA, per germline (reference sequence). The CDR3 length is 13 residues. The template used for profiling TCR beta VDJ and CDR3 was genomic DNA. TCRdb re-analysed the reads in MiXCR, keeping a single row per CDR3 protein. This sample yields 80,000 or so distinct CDR3 sequences, of which just over 70% are seen a single time; around 80% belongs to the top ten.

Sequencing was performed on sorted CD4+, CD8+, or CD8+CD57+ T cells (not recorded which) from PBMCs. The chain carries TRBV20-1 and TRBJ2-7, with D unclear. The receptor comes from a human donor with aplastic anemia. CDR3: CSAPTGPAYEQYF. As DNA, the CDR3 is TGCAGTGCCCCGACTGGTCCAGCCTACGAGCAGTACTTC.